This TCR beta chain was documented in a study of blood T cell repertoires in COVID-19. Across the whole study: The origin of the acute and convalescent COVID-19 samples was the United States, Italy and Spain.

Germline V gene sequence: CDR1 SEHNR, CDR2 FQNEAQ (reference sequence). CDR3 length: 15 amino acids. J was trimmed by 10 bases and V by 5 bases; bases with no gene match: 13. This clone was seen a single time. In the authors' workflow: Reference gene primer amplification yielded estimated nucleated cell counts. Profiling relied on immunoSEQ multiplex PCR, and the TCRdb table lists in-frame clones only, not all of them. That table supplies the V and J calls and clone size; D and trimming were determined from the DNA. The repertoire holds roughly 58,000 clones, with roughly two thirds as singletons. Individuals drawn from approximately 22 US areas were roughly 18 to 100 years old. Researchers sorted participants into cohorts using their self-reported clinical history.

The sample taken for sequencing was PBMCs or T cells enriched from blood (not recorded which). The chain has TRBV7-9 and TRBJ2-1; 8 nucleotides match TRBD1. The TCR was taken from a woman aged 60-75 years who had been exposed to COVID-19. CDR3 sequence reads: CASSPRDRSSGEQFF. CDR3 nucleotide sequence: TGTGCCAGCAGCCCCCGGGACAGGTCGAGTGGAGAGCAGTTCTTC.